These T cell receptor beta chains were read from a single sample in a study of CD8+CD57+ T cells in acquired aplastic anemia. Each CDR3 protein is one row after TCRdb ran MiXCR on the reads. The sample carries roughly 160,000 distinct CDR3 sequences, 71% recorded once. The sequenced material came from sorted CD4+, CD8+, or CD8+CD57+ T cells (not recorded which) from PBMCs. These receptors were obtained from a human donor with aplastic anemia. The CDR3 runs from the conserved cysteine through the conserved F or W. The order of the fields is D gene, J gene, V gene, clone size, CDR3 DNA, CDR3 protein. D genes are given only for firm matches. Only some rows state a clone size, as once, few, many or a class for expanded clones.

d_call: NA
j_call: TRBJ1-2
v_call: TRBV25-1
clone_size: NA
cdr3_nt: TGTGCCAGCAGTGAGGGCGGCGCCTATGGCTACACCTTC
cdr3_aa: CASSEGGAYGYTF

d_call: TRBD2
j_call: TRBJ2-5
v_call: TRBV5-1
clone_size: few
cdr3_nt: TGCGCCAGCACCTCGACTAGCGGGGGAGAGACCCAGTACTTC
cdr3_aa: CASTSTSGGETQYF

d_call: NA
j_call: TRBJ2-1
v_call: TRBV9
clone_size: NA
cdr3_nt: TGTGCCAGCAGCGTAGCTCCCCCCGCTGAGCAGTTATTC
cdr3_aa: CASSVAPPAEQLF

d_call: TRBD1
j_call: TRBJ1-1
v_call: TRBV19
clone_size: NA
cdr3_nt: TGTGCCAGTAGTAAAGACAGGGAAACTGAAGCTTTCTTT
cdr3_aa: CASSKDRETEAFF

d_call: NA
j_call: TRBJ2-3
v_call: TRBV24-1
clone_size: once
cdr3_nt: TGTGCCACCAGTGATTCGGGACGGGCTTACACAGATACGCAGTATTTT
cdr3_aa: CATSDSGRAYTDTQYF

d_call: NA
j_call: TRBJ2-1
v_call: TRBV15
clone_size: NA
cdr3_nt: TGTGCCACTAGCGCGAGCGGGACAAGTTACAAAGAGCAGTTCTTC
cdr3_aa: CATSASGTSYKEQFF

d_call: TRBD1
j_call: TRBJ2-2
v_call: TRBV2
clone_size: NA
cdr3_nt: TGTGCCAGCAGTCCGGGACAGGGGGGAACCGGGGAGCTGTTTTTT
cdr3_aa: CASSPGQGGTGELFF

d_call: TRBD2
j_call: TRBJ2-7
v_call: TRBV7-2
clone_size: NA
cdr3_nt: TGTGCCAGCAGCGCTAGCGGGAGTAGGTCCTACGAGCAGTACTTC
cdr3_aa: CASSASGSRSYEQYF

d_call: NA
j_call: TRBJ2-7
v_call: TRBV20-1
clone_size: once
cdr3_nt: TGCAGTGCCCCTGGGGACTACGAGCAGTACTTC
cdr3_aa: CSAPGDYEQYF

d_call: NA
j_call: TRBJ1-6
v_call: TRBV9
clone_size: few
cdr3_nt: TGTGCCAGCAGCGTAGGTCAGTTTAATTCACCCCTCCACTTT
cdr3_aa: CASSVGQFNSPLHF

d_call: NA
j_call: TRBJ2-1
v_call: TRBV19
clone_size: NA
cdr3_nt: TGTGCCAGTAGTATTGTCCGACACAATGAGCAGTTCTTC
cdr3_aa: CASSIVRHNEQFF

d_call: NA
j_call: TRBJ1-1
v_call: TRBV9
clone_size: NA
cdr3_nt: TGTGCCAGCAGCGTAGAACGGGGCCAGAACACTGAAGCTTTCTTT
cdr3_aa: CASSVERGQNTEAFF

d_call: NA
j_call: TRBJ1-1
v_call: TRBV24-1
clone_size: NA
cdr3_nt: TGTGCCACCAGTGAGGGGAGGCGGCCGAACACTGAAGCTTTCTTT
cdr3_aa: CATSEGRRPNTEAFF

d_call: TRBD2
j_call: TRBJ2-3
v_call: TRBV7-9
clone_size: NA
cdr3_nt: TGTGCCAGCAGAAAGAGCGGGAGCGCCGCAGATACGCAGTATTTT
cdr3_aa: CASRKSGSAADTQYF

d_call: NA
j_call: TRBJ1-2
v_call: TRBV19
clone_size: NA
cdr3_nt: TGTGCCACAAATAGGGGGTTTGCCTATGGCTACACCTTC
cdr3_aa: CATNRGFAYGYTF

d_call: NA
j_call: TRBJ2-7
v_call: TRBV20-1
clone_size: NA
cdr3_nt: TGCAGTGCTAGGAGCAGTCAATCCTACGAGCAGTACTTC
cdr3_aa: CSARSSQSYEQYF

d_call: TRBD2
j_call: TRBJ2-7
v_call: TRBV5-1
clone_size: NA
cdr3_nt: TGCGCCAGCAGCCTACCCGGGACTAACTCCTACGAGCAGTACTTC
cdr3_aa: CASSLPGTNSYEQYF

d_call: TRBD2
j_call: TRBJ2-2
v_call: TRBV7-6
clone_size: NA
cdr3_nt: TGTGCCAGCAGCTCTAGCGGGGGCCCGTACGTCACCGGGGAGCTGTTTTTT
cdr3_aa: CASSSSGGPYVTGELFF

d_call: NA
j_call: TRBJ1-6
v_call: TRBV7-7
clone_size: NA
cdr3_nt: TGTGCTAGCAGCTTAGACCTCGGGTCACCCCTCCACTTT
cdr3_aa: CASSLDLGSPLHF

d_call: NA
j_call: TRBJ2-7
v_call: TRBV2
clone_size: NA
cdr3_nt: TGTGCCAGCGGGGGATCGGCACTATTTTTCGGGCAGTACTTC
cdr3_aa: CASGGSALFFGQYF

d_call: NA
j_call: TRBJ2-2
v_call: TRBV20-1
clone_size: NA
cdr3_nt: TGCAGTGCCCCCCAGGAGGTCACCGGGGAGCTGTTTTTT
cdr3_aa: CSAPQEVTGELFF

d_call: TRBD1
j_call: TRBJ2-1
v_call: TRBV5-6
clone_size: NA
cdr3_nt: TGTGCCAGCAGCCCGAGGGGGCGCGATGAGCAGTTCTTC
cdr3_aa: CASSPRGRDEQFF

d_call: TRBD1
j_call: TRBJ2-1
v_call: TRBV29-1
clone_size: few
cdr3_nt: TGCAGCGTTGATGAGGCAGGGGGCAGTGAGCAGTTCTTC
cdr3_aa: CSVDEAGGSEQFF

d_call: NA
j_call: TRBJ2-2
v_call: TRBV7-2
clone_size: NA
cdr3_nt: TGTGCCAGCAGCGTTAAGGGGTACACCGGGGAGCTGTTTTTT
cdr3_aa: CASSVKGYTGELFF

d_call: NA
j_call: TRBJ1-1
v_call: TRBV7-8
clone_size: NA
cdr3_nt: TGTGCCAGCAGCTTAGTCTCAGGGGCGACTGAAGCTTTCTTT
cdr3_aa: CASSLVSGATEAFF

d_call: NA
j_call: TRBJ2-7
v_call: TRBV5-1
clone_size: NA
cdr3_nt: TGCGCCAGCAGCTTGAGGAGTGAGAGGGCAACCTACGAGCAGTACTTC
cdr3_aa: CASSLRSERATYEQYF

d_call: NA
j_call: TRBJ2-7
v_call: TRBV20-1
clone_size: NA
cdr3_nt: TGCAGTGCTAGAGATCAGGGGGGCTTGGGCTACGAGCAGTACTTC
cdr3_aa: CSARDQGGLGYEQYF

d_call: NA
j_call: TRBJ1-5
v_call: TRBV6-1
clone_size: NA
cdr3_nt: TGTGCCAGCAGGGACATCCATCAGCCCCAGCATTTT
cdr3_aa: CASRDIHQPQHF

d_call: TRBD1
j_call: TRBJ2-7
v_call: TRBV10-3
clone_size: many
cdr3_nt: TGTGCCATCAGTGAGTCAGTGGGACAGGGGACCTACGAGCAGTACTTC
cdr3_aa: CAISESVGQGTYEQYF

d_call: TRBD1
j_call: TRBJ2-5
v_call: TRBV20-1
clone_size: NA
cdr3_nt: TGCAGTGCTAGAGGCGGGACAGGGTATTTAGGAGAGCAGTACTTC
cdr3_aa: CSARGGTGYLGEQYF

d_call: TRBD1
j_call: TRBJ1-5
v_call: TRBV19
clone_size: NA
cdr3_nt: TGTGCCAGTAGTGCGACAGGGTATATAAATCAGCCCCAGCATTTT
cdr3_aa: CASSATGYINQPQHF

d_call: NA
j_call: TRBJ2-7
v_call: TRBV5-1
clone_size: once
cdr3_nt: TGCGCCAGCAGCTGGGGTACGGGACCCGAGCAGTACTTC
cdr3_aa: CASSWGTGPEQYF

d_call: NA
j_call: TRBJ1-2
v_call: TRBV2
clone_size: few
cdr3_nt: TGTGCCAGCAGGGACAGCTTAAACTATGGCTACACCTTC
cdr3_aa: CASRDSLNYGYTF

d_call: NA
j_call: TRBJ1-2
v_call: TRBV10-3
clone_size: many
cdr3_nt: TGTGCCATCCAGGGAGGAGGAGCAGAGGGCTATGGCTACACCTTC
cdr3_aa: CAIQGGGAEGYGYTF

d_call: TRBD2
j_call: TRBJ2-7
v_call: TRBV9
clone_size: NA
cdr3_nt: TGTGCCAGCAGCGCCCAGCAGACTAGCGGGTCCCTGTACTTC
cdr3_aa: CASSAQQTSGSLYF

d_call: TRBD1
j_call: TRBJ2-7
v_call: TRBV15
clone_size: few
cdr3_nt: TGTGCCACCGTGGGACAGGGAGGACGGGAGCAGTACTTC
cdr3_aa: CATVGQGGREQYF

d_call: NA
j_call: TRBJ1-1
v_call: TRBV12-3/TRBV12-4
clone_size: NA
cdr3_nt: TGTGCCAGCAGTCGGAGCGAGATGAACACTGAAGCTTTCTTT
cdr3_aa: CASSRSEMNTEAFF

d_call: NA
j_call: TRBJ2-1
v_call: TRBV12-3/TRBV12-4
clone_size: NA
cdr3_nt: TGTGCCAGCAGTGCCGGGGCAGGGCCGAGCTCCTACAATGAGCAGTTCTTC
cdr3_aa: CASSAGAGPSSYNEQFF

d_call: NA
j_call: TRBJ2-3
v_call: TRBV5-1
clone_size: once
cdr3_nt: TGCGCCAGCACCCAGAGCGGATTTAGCACAGATACGCAGTATTTT
cdr3_aa: CASTQSGFSTDTQYF

d_call: NA
j_call: TRBJ2-1
v_call: TRBV13
clone_size: NA
cdr3_nt: TGTGCCAGCAGCTCCCCGGGAACAGGGAGTTGGGATGAGCAGTTCTTC
cdr3_aa: CASSSPGTGSWDEQFF

d_call: NA
j_call: TRBJ2-7
v_call: TRBV19
clone_size: NA
cdr3_nt: TGTGCCAGTAGTATATCGGGTTACGAGCAGTACTTC
cdr3_aa: CASSISGYEQYF

d_call: TRBD2
j_call: TRBJ2-5
v_call: TRBV7-3
clone_size: once
cdr3_nt: TGTGCCAGCAGCGTGTCGACTAGCGGGGGGCTGGAGACCCAGTACTTC
cdr3_aa: CASSVSTSGGLETQYF

d_call: NA
j_call: TRBJ2-7
v_call: TRBV7-2
clone_size: few
cdr3_nt: TGTGCCAGCAGCCGTGGCCGGCCAAGGTTCGAGCAGTACTTC
cdr3_aa: CASSRGRPRFEQYF

d_call: NA
j_call: TRBJ1-6
v_call: TRBV20-1
clone_size: NA
cdr3_nt: TGCAGTGTTAGAGGGACGGTGGGTTCACCCCTCCACTTT
cdr3_aa: CSVRGTVGSPLHF

d_call: TRBD1
j_call: TRBJ2-1
v_call: TRBV12-3/TRBV12-4
clone_size: NA
cdr3_nt: TGTGCCAGCAGTTTAGCGGGACAGGGGGGCGGTGAGCAGTTCTTC
cdr3_aa: CASSLAGQGGGEQFF

d_call: NA
j_call: TRBJ2-3
v_call: TRBV29-1
clone_size: NA
cdr3_nt: TGCAGCGTCCGGTGGGCGGATACGCAGTATTTT
cdr3_aa: CSVRWADTQYF

d_call: TRBD2
j_call: TRBJ2-3
v_call: TRBV10-3
clone_size: NA
cdr3_nt: TGTGCCATCAGTGAGTTAGCTAGCGGGGGTTGGAATACGCAGTATTTT
cdr3_aa: CAISELASGGWNTQYF

d_call: TRBD2
j_call: TRBJ2-7
v_call: TRBV4-2
clone_size: NA
cdr3_nt: TGTGCCAGCAGCCAGGAGGGCCTAGCGGGGGGGCCCGTAGAGCAGTACTTC
cdr3_aa: CASSQEGLAGGPVEQYF

d_call: NA
j_call: TRBJ2-7
v_call: TRBV20-1
clone_size: NA
cdr3_nt: TGCAGTGCCCAAGGGGGAAACTCCTACGAGCAGTACTTC
cdr3_aa: CSAQGGNSYEQYF

d_call: TRBD1
j_call: TRBJ2-5
v_call: TRBV15
clone_size: few
cdr3_nt: TGTGCCACCAGCACCGTGGACAGGGCGCAAGAGACCCAGTACTTC
cdr3_aa: CATSTVDRAQETQYF

d_call: NA
j_call: TRBJ2-5
v_call: TRBV6-5
clone_size: once
cdr3_nt: TGTGCCAGCAGTTACAAGGAGCGGGAGACCCAGTACTTC
cdr3_aa: CASSYKERETQYF

d_call: NA
j_call: TRBJ1-2
v_call: TRBV19
clone_size: NA
cdr3_nt: TGTGCCAGTACCCCAGGATACTATGGCTACACCTTC
cdr3_aa: CASTPGYYGYTF

d_call: NA
j_call: TRBJ2-2
v_call: TRBV5-1
clone_size: NA
cdr3_nt: TGCGCCAGCAGCTTGACGACAGAGTGGACCGGGGAGCTGTTTTTT
cdr3_aa: CASSLTTEWTGELFF

d_call: TRBD2
j_call: TRBJ2-6
v_call: TRBV6-4
clone_size: NA
cdr3_nt: TGTGCCAGCAGTCCGCTAGCGGAGTCCTCTGGGGCCGACGTCCTGACTTTC
cdr3_aa: CASSPLAESSGADVLTF

d_call: TRBD2
j_call: TRBJ2-7
v_call: TRBV4-3
clone_size: few
cdr3_nt: TGCGCCAGCAGCTTGGCTAGCGGCAGGGCCTACGAGCAGTACTTC
cdr3_aa: CASSLASGRAYEQYF

d_call: NA
j_call: TRBJ1-2
v_call: TRBV29-1
clone_size: NA
cdr3_nt: TGCAGCGTTGATAGGACGGGGGGCTATGGCTACACCTTC
cdr3_aa: CSVDRTGGYGYTF

d_call: NA
j_call: TRBJ2-3
v_call: TRBV19
clone_size: NA
cdr3_nt: TGTGCCAGTACCGTCAGGTTGCGGCCTAGCACAGATACGCAGTATTTT
cdr3_aa: CASTVRLRPSTDTQYF

d_call: TRBD1
j_call: TRBJ2-7
v_call: TRBV6-4
clone_size: many
cdr3_nt: TGTGCCAGCAGTGAAAGGGACAGCTCCTACGAGCAGTACTTC
cdr3_aa: CASSERDSSYEQYF

d_call: TRBD2
j_call: TRBJ2-1
v_call: TRBV15
clone_size: few
cdr3_nt: TGTGCCACCAGCGGGGGACTAGGTAACAATGAGCAGTTCTTC
cdr3_aa: CATSGGLGNNEQFF